The sequence of this T cell receptor beta chain was determined in a study of T cell changes during pregnancy in multiple sclerosis. V was pared by 4 bases and J by 10 bases, with 11 bases of the junction left unmatched. This CDR3 has 16 residues. Germline CDR1 LNHDA, CDR2 SQIVND (reference sequence). Using immunoSEQ multiplex PCR, the repertoire was profiled, and TCRdb retains in-frame clones only, with some absent. The data contain some 74,000 clones, 92% of them singletons. This TCR was sampled from a female donor in good health, enrolled as a control in a pregnancy study. Sequences were derived from peripheral blood, sampled after pregnancy. The rearrangement links TRBV19 to TRBJ1-5; 12 nucleotides align to TRBD1. The CDR3, as DNA: TGTGCCAGTAGTACCGGCGGGACAGGGGGCATCAGCCCCCAGCATTTT. This encodes CASSTGGTGGISPQHF.